This T cell receptor beta chain was observed in a study of technical replicates of blood from a handful of donors. The repertoire was sequenced with immunoSEQ multiplex PCR; TCRdb's copy has only in-frame clones and lacks some. The table lists some 70,000 clones, roughly 95% of them singletons. The germline gives CDR1 SGHDN, CDR2 FVKESK. J lost 7 bases, V lost 4 bases, and 9 bases had no gene match. CDR3 length equals 14 residues. Input material: T cells isolated from PBMCs. The source is a human donor in good health. V usage is TRBV14 and J usage is TRBJ1-2, with TRBD1 identical over 7 bases. The CDR3 coding sequence is TGTGCCAGCAGCCTACAGGGGACGAGCGGTGGCTACACCTTC. It is translated as CASSLQGTSGGYTF.